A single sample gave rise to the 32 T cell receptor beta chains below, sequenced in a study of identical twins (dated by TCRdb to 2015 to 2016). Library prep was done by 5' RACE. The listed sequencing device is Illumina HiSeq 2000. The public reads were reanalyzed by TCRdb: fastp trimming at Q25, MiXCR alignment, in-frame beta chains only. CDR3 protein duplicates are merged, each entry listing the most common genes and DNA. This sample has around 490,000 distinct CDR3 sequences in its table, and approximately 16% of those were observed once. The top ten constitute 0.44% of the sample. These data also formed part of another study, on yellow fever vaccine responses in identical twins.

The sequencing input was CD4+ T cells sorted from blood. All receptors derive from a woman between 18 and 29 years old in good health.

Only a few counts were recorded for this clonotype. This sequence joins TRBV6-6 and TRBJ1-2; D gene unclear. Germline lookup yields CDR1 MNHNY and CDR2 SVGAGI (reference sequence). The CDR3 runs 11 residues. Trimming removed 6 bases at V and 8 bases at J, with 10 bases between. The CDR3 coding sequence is TGTGCCAGCAGCGAGATTTGGGGCTACACCTTC. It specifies CASSEIWGYTF.

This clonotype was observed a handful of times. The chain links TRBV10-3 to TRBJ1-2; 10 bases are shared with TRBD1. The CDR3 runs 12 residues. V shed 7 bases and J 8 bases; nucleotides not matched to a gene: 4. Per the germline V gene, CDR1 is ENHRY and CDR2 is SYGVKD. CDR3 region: CAITRDRGGYTF. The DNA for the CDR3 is TGTGCCATCACAAGGGACAGGGGCGGCTACACCTTC.

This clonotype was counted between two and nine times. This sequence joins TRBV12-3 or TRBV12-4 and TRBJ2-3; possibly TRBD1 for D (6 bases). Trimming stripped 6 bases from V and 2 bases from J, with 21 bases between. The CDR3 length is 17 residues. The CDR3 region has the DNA TGTGCCAGCAGCCCCGTTGGGGGCGGATTAATCACAGATACGCAGTATTTT. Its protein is CASSPVGGGLITDTQYF.

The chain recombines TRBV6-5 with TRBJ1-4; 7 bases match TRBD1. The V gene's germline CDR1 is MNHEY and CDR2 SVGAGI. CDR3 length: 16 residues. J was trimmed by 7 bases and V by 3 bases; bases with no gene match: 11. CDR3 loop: CASSYPVGRGTEKLFF. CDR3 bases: TGTGCCAGCAGTTATCCAGTCGGCAGGGGGACTGAAAAACTGTTTTTT.

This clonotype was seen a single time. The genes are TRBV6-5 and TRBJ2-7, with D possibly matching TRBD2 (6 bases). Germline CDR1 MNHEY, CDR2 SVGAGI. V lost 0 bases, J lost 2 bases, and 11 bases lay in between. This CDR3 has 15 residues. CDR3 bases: TGTGCCAGCAGTTACTCAAGTGCGGGGCCCTACGAGCAGTACTTC. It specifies CASSYSSAGPYEQYF.

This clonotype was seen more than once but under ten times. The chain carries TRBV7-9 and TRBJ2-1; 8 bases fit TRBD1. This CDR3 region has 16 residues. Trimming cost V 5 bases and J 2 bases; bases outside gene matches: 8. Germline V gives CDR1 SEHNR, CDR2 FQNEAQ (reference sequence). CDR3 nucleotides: TGTGCCAGCAGCGCCGAGACAGGGGTACCCTACAATGAGCAGTTCTTC. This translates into CASSAETGVPYNEQFF.

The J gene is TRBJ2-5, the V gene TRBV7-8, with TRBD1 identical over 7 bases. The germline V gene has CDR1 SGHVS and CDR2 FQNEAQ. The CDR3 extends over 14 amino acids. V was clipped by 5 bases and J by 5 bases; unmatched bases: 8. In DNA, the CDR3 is TGTGCCAGCAGCATCGGGACAGCTTGGGAGACCCAGTACTTC. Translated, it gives CASSIGTAWETQYF.

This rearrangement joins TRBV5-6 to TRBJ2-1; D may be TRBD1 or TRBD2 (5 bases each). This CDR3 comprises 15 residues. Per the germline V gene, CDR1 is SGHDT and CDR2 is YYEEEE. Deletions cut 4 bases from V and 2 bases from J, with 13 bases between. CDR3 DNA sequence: TGTGCCAGCAGCCCGCGTGGGGGAACCTACAATGAGCAGTTCTTC. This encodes CASSPRGGTYNEQFF.

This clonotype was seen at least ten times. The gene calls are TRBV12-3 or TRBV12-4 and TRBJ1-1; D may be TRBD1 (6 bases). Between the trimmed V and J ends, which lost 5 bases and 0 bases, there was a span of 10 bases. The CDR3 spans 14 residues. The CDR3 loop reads CASSRRQVNTEAFF. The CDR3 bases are TGTGCCAGCAGTAGGCGACAGGTGAACACTGAAGCTTTCTTT.

This chain's CDR3 is CASSAGTPHEQYF. Here the CDR3 DNA reads TGTGCCAGCAGCGCAGGGACACCCCACGAGCAGTACTTC. This chain connects TRBV2 to TRBJ2-7; D might be TRBD1 (6 bases). The CDR3 length is 13 residues. Trimming took 6 bases from V and 5 from J, leaving 14 bases between them. Looked up from germline, CDR1 is SNHLY and CDR2 is FYNNEI. The variable domain in full, with the rest retrieved from reference TRBV2 and TRBJ2-7, is EPEVTQTPSHQVTQMGQEVILRCVPISNHLYFYWYRQILGQKVEFLVSFYNNEISEKSEIFDDQFSVERPDGSNFTLKIRSTKLEDSAMYFCASSAGTPHEQYFGPGTRLTVT.

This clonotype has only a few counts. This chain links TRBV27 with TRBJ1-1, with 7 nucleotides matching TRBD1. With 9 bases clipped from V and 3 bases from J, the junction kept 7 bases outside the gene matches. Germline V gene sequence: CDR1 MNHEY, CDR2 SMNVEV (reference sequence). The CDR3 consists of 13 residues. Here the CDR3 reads CASSDRDHTEAFF. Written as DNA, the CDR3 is TGTGCCAGTTCTGACAGGGATCACACTGAAGCTTTCTTT.

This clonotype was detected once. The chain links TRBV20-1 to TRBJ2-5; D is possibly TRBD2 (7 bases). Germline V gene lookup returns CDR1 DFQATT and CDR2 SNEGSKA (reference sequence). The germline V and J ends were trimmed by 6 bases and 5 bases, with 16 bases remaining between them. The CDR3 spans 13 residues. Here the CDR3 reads CSARGRGGETQYF. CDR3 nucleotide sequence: TGCAGTGCCCGGGGCAGGGGAGGGGAGACCCAGTACTTC.

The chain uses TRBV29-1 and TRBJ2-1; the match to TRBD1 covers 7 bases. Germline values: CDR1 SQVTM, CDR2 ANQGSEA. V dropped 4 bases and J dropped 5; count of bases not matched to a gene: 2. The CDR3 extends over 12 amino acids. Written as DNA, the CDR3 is TGCAGCGTTGTACAGGGGAACAATGAGCAGTTCTTC. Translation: CSVVQGNNEQFF.

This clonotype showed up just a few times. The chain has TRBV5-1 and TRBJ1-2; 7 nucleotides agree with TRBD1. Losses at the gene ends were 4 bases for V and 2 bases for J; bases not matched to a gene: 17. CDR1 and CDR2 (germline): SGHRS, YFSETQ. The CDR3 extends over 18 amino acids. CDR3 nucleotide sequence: TGCGCCAGCAGCATGCTACGGGACAGCGAGCTAACCAACTATGGCTACACCTTC. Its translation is CASSMLRDSELTNYGYTF.

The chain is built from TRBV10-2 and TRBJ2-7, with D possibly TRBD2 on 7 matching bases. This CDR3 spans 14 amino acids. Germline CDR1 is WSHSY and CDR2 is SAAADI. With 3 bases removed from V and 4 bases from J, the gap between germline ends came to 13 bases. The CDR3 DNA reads TGCGCCAGCAGTGAACGGGGGGCGAGGTACGAGCAGTACTTC. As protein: CASSERGARYEQYF.

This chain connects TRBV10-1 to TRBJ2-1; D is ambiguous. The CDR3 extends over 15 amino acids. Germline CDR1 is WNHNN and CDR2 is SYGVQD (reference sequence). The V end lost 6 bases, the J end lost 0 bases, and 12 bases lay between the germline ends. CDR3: CASRIRPSSYNEQFF. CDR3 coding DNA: TGCGCCAGCAGAATCAGGCCTAGCTCCTACAATGAGCAGTTCTTC.

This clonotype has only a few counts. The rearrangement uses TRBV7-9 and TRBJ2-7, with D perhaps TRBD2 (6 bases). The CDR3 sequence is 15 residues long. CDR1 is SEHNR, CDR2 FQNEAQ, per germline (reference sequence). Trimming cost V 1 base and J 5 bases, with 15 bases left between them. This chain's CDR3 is CASSLEVGGLHEQYF. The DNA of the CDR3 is TGTGCCAGCAGCTTAGAAGTTGGGGGGTTGCACGAGCAGTACTTC.

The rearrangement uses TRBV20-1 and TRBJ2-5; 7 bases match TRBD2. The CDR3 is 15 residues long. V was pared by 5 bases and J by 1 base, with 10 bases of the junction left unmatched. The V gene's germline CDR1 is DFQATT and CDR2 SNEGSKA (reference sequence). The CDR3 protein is CSAQNRLALQETQYF. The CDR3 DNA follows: TGCAGTGCTCAAAATAGACTAGCCCTCCAAGAGACCCAGTACTTC.

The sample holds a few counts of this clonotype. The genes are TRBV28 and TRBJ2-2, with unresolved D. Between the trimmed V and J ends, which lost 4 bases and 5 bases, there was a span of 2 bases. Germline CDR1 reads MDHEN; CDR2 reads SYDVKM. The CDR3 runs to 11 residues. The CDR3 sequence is CASSWTGELFF. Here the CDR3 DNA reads TGTGCCAGCAGTTGGACCGGGGAGCTGTTTTTT.

The chain's CDR3 is CSARGQGFADTQYF. Here the CDR3 DNA reads TGCAGTGCTAGGGGACAGGGGTTCGCAGATACGCAGTATTTT. V is TRBV20-1 and J is TRBJ2-3, with 10 bases fitting TRBD1. The CDR3 covers 14 residues. Germline CDR1 and CDR2: DFQATT and SNEGSKA (reference sequence). With 3 bases clipped from V and 4 bases from J, the junction kept 4 bases outside the gene matches.

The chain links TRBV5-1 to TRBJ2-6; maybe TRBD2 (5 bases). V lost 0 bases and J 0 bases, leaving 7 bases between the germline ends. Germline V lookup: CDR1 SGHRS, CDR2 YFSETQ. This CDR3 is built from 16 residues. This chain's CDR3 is CASSLAGNSGANVLTF. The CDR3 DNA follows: TGCGCCAGCAGCTTGGCCGGGAACTCTGGGGCCAACGTCCTGACTTTC.

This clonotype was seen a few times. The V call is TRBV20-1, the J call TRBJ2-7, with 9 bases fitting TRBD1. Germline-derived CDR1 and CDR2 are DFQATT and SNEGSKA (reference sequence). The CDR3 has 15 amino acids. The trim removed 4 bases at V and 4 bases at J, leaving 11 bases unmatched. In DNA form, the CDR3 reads TGCAGTGCTACCGAGTCCCGGGACAGGGTTTACGAGCAGTACTTC. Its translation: CSATESRDRVYEQYF.

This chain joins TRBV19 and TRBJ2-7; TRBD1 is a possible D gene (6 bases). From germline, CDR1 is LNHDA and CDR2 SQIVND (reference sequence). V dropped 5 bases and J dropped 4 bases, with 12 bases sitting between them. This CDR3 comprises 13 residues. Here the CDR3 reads CASSWLRGYEQYF. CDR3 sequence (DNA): TGTGCCAGTAGTTGGTTAAGGGGGTACGAGCAGTACTTC.

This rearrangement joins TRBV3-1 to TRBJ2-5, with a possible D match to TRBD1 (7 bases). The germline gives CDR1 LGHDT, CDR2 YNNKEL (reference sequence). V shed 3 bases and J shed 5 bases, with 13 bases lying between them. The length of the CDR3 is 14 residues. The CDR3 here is CASSQNRGGETQYF. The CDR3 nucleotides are TGTGCCAGCAGCCAGAACAGGGGAGGCGAGACCCAGTACTTC.

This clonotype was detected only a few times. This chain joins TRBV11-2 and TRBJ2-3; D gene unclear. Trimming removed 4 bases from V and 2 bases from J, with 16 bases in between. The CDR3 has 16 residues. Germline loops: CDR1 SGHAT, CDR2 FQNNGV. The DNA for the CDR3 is TGTGCCAGCAGCTCCCCCCTACGGACCAACACAGATACGCAGTATTTT. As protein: CASSSPLRTNTDTQYF.

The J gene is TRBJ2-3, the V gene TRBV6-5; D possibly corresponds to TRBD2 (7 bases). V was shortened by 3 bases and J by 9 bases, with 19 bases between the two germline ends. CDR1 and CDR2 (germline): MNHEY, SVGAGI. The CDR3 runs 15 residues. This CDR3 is CASSYSGGQSKTQYF. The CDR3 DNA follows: TGTGCCAGCAGTTATTCGGGGGGCCAGAGCAAAACGCAGTATTTT.

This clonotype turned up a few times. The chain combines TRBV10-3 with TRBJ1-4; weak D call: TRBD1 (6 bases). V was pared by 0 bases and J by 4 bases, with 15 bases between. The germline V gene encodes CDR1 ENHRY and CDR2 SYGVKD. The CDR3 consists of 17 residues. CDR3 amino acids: CAISESIWGANNEKLFF. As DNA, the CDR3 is TGTGCCATCAGTGAGTCCATATGGGGGGCGAATAATGAAAAACTGTTTTTT.

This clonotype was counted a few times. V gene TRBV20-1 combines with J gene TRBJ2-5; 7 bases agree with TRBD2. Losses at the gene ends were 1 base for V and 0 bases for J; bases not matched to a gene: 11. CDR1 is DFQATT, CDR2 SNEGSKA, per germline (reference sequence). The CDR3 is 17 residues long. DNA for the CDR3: TGCAGTGCTAGAGCCCAGGGAGGGATGGTATACCAAGAGACCCAGTACTTC. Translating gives CSARAQGGMVYQETQYF.

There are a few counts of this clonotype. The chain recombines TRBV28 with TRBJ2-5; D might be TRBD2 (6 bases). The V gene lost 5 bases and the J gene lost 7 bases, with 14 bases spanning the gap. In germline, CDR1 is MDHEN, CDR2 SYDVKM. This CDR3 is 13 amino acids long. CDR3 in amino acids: CASSISGPGTQYF. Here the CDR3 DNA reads TGTGCCAGCAGTATTAGCGGCCCGGGGACCCAGTACTTC. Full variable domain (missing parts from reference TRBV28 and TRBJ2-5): DVKVTQSSRYLVKRTGEKVFLECVQDMDHENMFWYRQDPGLGLRLIYFSYDVKMKEKGDIPEGYSVSREKKERFSLILESASTNQTSMYLCASSISGPGTQYFGPGTRLLVL.

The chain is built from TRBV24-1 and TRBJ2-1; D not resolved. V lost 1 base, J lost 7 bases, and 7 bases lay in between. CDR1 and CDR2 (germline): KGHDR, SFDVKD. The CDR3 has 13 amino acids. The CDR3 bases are TGTGCCACCAGTGATTTACTACAGAATGAGCAGTTCTTC. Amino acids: CATSDLLQNEQFF.

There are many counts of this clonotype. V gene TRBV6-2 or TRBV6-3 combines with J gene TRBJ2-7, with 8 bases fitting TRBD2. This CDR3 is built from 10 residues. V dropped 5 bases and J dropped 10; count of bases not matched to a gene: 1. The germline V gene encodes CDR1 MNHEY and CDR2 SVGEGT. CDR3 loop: CASSSGRQYF. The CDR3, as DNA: TGTGCCAGCAGTAGCGGGAGACAGTACTTC.

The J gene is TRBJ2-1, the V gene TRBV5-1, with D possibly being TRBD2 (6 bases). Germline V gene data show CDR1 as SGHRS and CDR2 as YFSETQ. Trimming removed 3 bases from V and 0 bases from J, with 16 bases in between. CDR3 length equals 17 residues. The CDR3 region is CASSSTLADNSYNEQFF. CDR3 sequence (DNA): TGCGCCAGCAGCTCAACCTTAGCGGATAACTCCTACAATGAGCAGTTCTTC.